The sequence of this T cell receptor beta chain was determined in a study of cytomegalovirus exposure and HLA in healthy donors. Study as a whole: Tens of millions of unique TCRs from HLA-typed donors made up an early data release.

CDR3 size: 17 residues. Looked up from germline, CDR1 is SGHTA and CDR2 is FQGNSA. With 5 bases clipped from V and 3 bases from J, the junction kept 11 bases outside the gene matches. The PCR made use of 60 Vbeta and 13 Jbeta primers. Profiling relied on immunoSEQ multiplex PCR, and the TCRdb table lists in-frame clones only, not all of them. The sample carries about 180,000 clones, 85% recorded once. This TCR was recovered from a boy aged 2 to 9 in good health and CMV-seronegative. The sequencing input was PBMCs. This chain connects TRBV7-2 to TRBJ1-4; 8 bases map to TRBD1. The CDR3 nucleotides are TGTGCCAGCAGCCCCTGGACAGGGTCGAGGGCTAATGAAAAACTGTTTTTT. This sequence encodes CASSPWTGSRANEKLFF.